These T cell receptor beta chains were read from a single sample in a study of T cells in Graves' hyperthyroidism and ophthalmopathy. TCRdb reanalysed the multiplex PCR reads using MiXCR and keeps one entry per CDR3 protein. The sample consists of about 400,000 distinct CDR3 sequences, 15% of them appearing once. Sequencing was done on a sample of blood. Receptors originate from a woman aged 25 to 39 with Graves' hyperthyroidism. Both conserved end residues are part of each CDR3. Rows give clone size only sometimes, using once, few, many, or a class for an expanded clone.

size,V,CDR3
many,TRBV30,CAWSQRGEQFF
many,TRBV30,CAWSRRAAEQFF
.,TRBV27,CASSLSAGVPYEQYF
many,TRBV6-1,CASSTGRDQPQHF
.,TRBV9,CASSFRTGTYGYTF
.,TRBV7-9,CASSPPLGYTEAFF
.,TRBV2,CASSPLSSGNTKYF
.,TRBV10-3,CAISESWGQANPTNYGYTF
many,TRBV9,CASSVTPTSGTETQYF
.,TRBV9,CASSVGADQLYNEQFF
.,TRBV6-1,CASSSGGAASYEQYF
.,TRBV27,CASSLLAPYQETQYF
many,TRBV12-3/TRBV12-4,CASSSIPGQGFEKLFF
.,TRBV9,CASSVDGRAYEQYF
many,TRBV2,CASSEIPRTQETQYF
few,TRBV2,CASKRTGNTEAFF
.,TRBV2,CASSEEWISNQPQHF
many,TRBV28,CASSFSGRNLIYGYTF
.,TRBV24-1,CATSDSRAGGSNQPQHF
many,TRBV11-2,CASSISPGQSSPLHF
few,TRBV15,CATSSNRQNEQYF
few,TRBV20-1,CGVPTSTGEQYF
many,TRBV5-1,CASSIGTSGSTDTQYF
many,TRBV30,CAWSEDGGYNEQFF
few,TRBV5-1,CASSLAGGIWTGELFF